These T cell receptor beta chains were read from a single sample in a study of shared clonotypes between healthy human individuals. TCRdb's copy holds only in-frame clones and misses some; the assay was immunoSEQ multiplex PCR. The sample includes some 1,600,000 clones, approximately 98% of them seen just once. The sample was naive CD4+ T cells sorted from blood. Receptor source: a young man in good health. Both conserved end residues are part of each CDR3. A D gene is named only where the DNA matches it firmly. Size tells how often a clone was seen (once, few, many) or the class of an expanded clone, and some rows leave it out.

CDR3nt	CDR3aa	len	v_gene	j_gene	abundance	d_gene
TGTGCCAGCTCACCACGGGCAGGGTCCGGAAACACCATATATTTT	CASSPRAGSGNTIYF	15	TRBV18	TRBJ1-3	.	.
TGTGCCAGCAGCTCCGTCGGGGGGACGCAGTATTTT	CASSSVGGTQYF	12	TRBV7-2	TRBJ2-3	.	TRBD2
TGTGCCTGGAAACTAGCGGGTCCGTCCTACGAGCAGTACTTC	CAWKLAGPSYEQYF	14	TRBV30	TRBJ2-7	.	TRBD2
TGCGCCAGCAGCCAAGTGGCAGGGGGCGTGGACTATGGCTACACCTTC	CASSQVAGGVDYGYTF	16	TRBV4-3	TRBJ1-2	.	TRBD1
TGTGCCAGCAGCTTGGGTAGGGGCACTGAAGCTTTCTTT	CASSLGRGTEAFF	13	TRBV5-6	TRBJ1-1	.	.
TGTGCCAGCGGCCGGGGAGGCCATTATGGCTACACCTTC	CASGRGGHYGYTF	13	TRBV6-1	TRBJ1-2	.	.
TGTGCCAGCAGTGCGAAGGCTAGCGGGAACACCGGGGAGCTGTTTTTT	CASSAKASGNTGELFF	16	TRBV6-1	TRBJ2-2	.	TRBD2
TGTGCCATCAGTGATGCACTAGCGGGACCGAACACCGGGGAGCTGTTTTTT	CAISDALAGPNTGELFF	17	TRBV10-3	TRBJ2-2	once	TRBD2
TGTGCCAGCAACGGGGGGGCTAACAATGAGCAGTTCTTC	CASNGGANNEQFF	13	TRBV6-5	TRBJ2-1	.	TRBD2
TGTGCCAGCAGCTTAGATCACATCACTGAAGCTTTCTTT	CASSLDHITEAFF	13	TRBV7-2	TRBJ1-1	.	.
TGTGCCAGCAGTCCAGGGACTAGAGACACTGAAGCTTTCTTT	CASSPGTRDTEAFF	14	TRBV2	TRBJ1-1	.	.
TGTGCCAGCAGTAGACTTAGGGATAGCAATCAGCCCCAGCATTTT	CASSRLRDSNQPQHF	15	TRBV7-8	TRBJ1-5	.	.
TGTGCCAGCAGTTATGGGGGGCGATACGAGCAGTACTTC	CASSYGGRYEQYF	13	TRBV28	TRBJ2-7	.	.
TGTGCCAGCTCACCAAATTTTGACAGGGGGCGCACCGGGGAGCTGTTTTTT	CASSPNFDRGRTGELFF	17	TRBV18	TRBJ2-2	.	TRBD1
TGTGCCAGCAGCCGAAGGGCAGGCAATGAGCAGTTCTTC	CASSRRAGNEQFF	13	TRBV4-2	TRBJ2-1	.	.
TGTGCCAGCAGACGGTACACTGAAGCTTTCTTT	CASRRYTEAFF	11	TRBV11-2	TRBJ1-1	.	.
TGCGCCAGCAGTTTCGGGACCGCGGGAGAAAAACTGTTTTTT	CASSFGTAGEKLFF	14	TRBV5-1	TRBJ1-4	.	.
TGTGCCAGCAGAGCCTCCTACGAGCAGTACTTC	CASRASYEQYF	11	TRBV28	TRBJ2-7	few	.
TGTGCCAGTAGTACCAGGACAGGTAGCAATCAGCCCCAGCATTTT	CASSTRTGSNQPQHF	15	TRBV19	TRBJ1-5	few	TRBD1
TGTGCCAGCTCACTGGACAGGGCCAATCAGCCCCAGCATTTT	CASSLDRANQPQHF	14	TRBV18	TRBJ1-5	.	TRBD1
TGTGCCAGCTCACCTATCGCGGGGAACACTGAAGCTTTCTTT	CASSPIAGNTEAFF	14	TRBV18	TRBJ1-1	.	.
TGTGCCAGCAGTGGACGGGACGCCTGGAATGAGCAGTTCTTC	CASSGRDAWNEQFF	14	TRBV6-1	TRBJ2-1	.	.
TGTGCCAGTAGTCCTACCTTCACTAGCGGGAGCTACACCGGGGAGCTGTTTTTT	CASSPTFTSGSYTGELFF	18	TRBV19	TRBJ2-2	.	TRBD2
TGCGCCAGCGGTGACAGGGGATCCTACGAGCAGTACTTC	CASGDRGSYEQYF	13	TRBV5-1	TRBJ2-7	.	TRBD1
TGTGCCAGCAGCTTAGGCGGACTAGCGGGAGCTTTTTACGAGCAGTACTTC	CASSLGGLAGAFYEQYF	17	TRBV7-9	TRBJ2-7	.	TRBD2
TGTGCCAGCTCACCTTTAGGTACCGGGGAGCTGTTTTTT	CASSPLGTGELFF	13	TRBV18	TRBJ2-2	.	.
TGTGCCAGCAGTGAGACTAGCGGGACGGGAGATACGCAGTATTTT	CASSETSGTGDTQYF	15	TRBV2	TRBJ2-3	.	TRBD2
TGTGCCAGCAGCTTGGCTCAGACGCAAGAGACCCAGTACTTC	CASSLAQTQETQYF	14	TRBV5-4	TRBJ2-5	.	.
TGCGCCAGCAGCTGGGGACAGAGCACAGATACGCAGTATTTT	CASSWGQSTDTQYF	14	TRBV5-1	TRBJ2-3	.	TRBD1
TGCGCCAGCAGCTTGGCCTGGACAGGGGAAGGAGGCTACACCTTC	CASSLAWTGEGGYTF	15	TRBV5-1	TRBJ1-2	.	TRBD1
TGTGCCAGCAAAGCCTACAGGGGCTACGAGCAGTACTTC	CASKAYRGYEQYF	13	TRBV7-9	TRBJ2-7	.	TRBD1
TGTGCCAGCAGTGAAGCGGGAGGGGCTAATGAAAAACTGTTTTTT	CASSEAGGANEKLFF	15	TRBV6-1	TRBJ1-4	.	.
TGTGCCAGTAGGGACGGGACAGGGGGATTTCAGCCCCAGCATTTT	CASRDGTGGFQPQHF	15	TRBV19	TRBJ1-5	.	TRBD1
TGTGCCAGCAGCTTGAGGAGGACCAACTATGGCTACACCTTC	CASSLRRTNYGYTF	14	TRBV5-4	TRBJ1-2	.	.
TGTGCCATCAGTGATTCCAAGGGGGGGGAGACCCAGTACTTC	CAISDSKGGETQYF	14	TRBV10-3	TRBJ2-5	.	.
TGTGCCAGCAGCCGGACAGGGTTGAACACTGAAGCTTTCTTT	CASSRTGLNTEAFF	14	TRBV28	TRBJ1-1	.	TRBD1
TGCGCCAGCAGTCCACCCCACAGGGGGCCGGCTGGAAACACCATATATTTT	CASSPPHRGPAGNTIYF	17	TRBV10-1	TRBJ1-3	once	TRBD1
TGTGCCAGCAGTTTCTCCGGGACAGAGCACTACGAGCAGTACTTC	CASSFSGTEHYEQYF	15	TRBV28	TRBJ2-7	.	TRBD1
TGTGCCAGCAGCTTAAGCGGTCAGCAAGAGACCCAGTACTTC	CASSLSGQQETQYF	14	TRBV7-3	TRBJ2-5	.	.
TGTGCCAGCAGCTCTACGACAGGGGGGGGCACAGATACGCAGTATTTT	CASSSTTGGGTDTQYF	16	TRBV5-5	TRBJ2-3	.	TRBD1
TGTGCCAGCAGTGAATATGGGCTCCGACAGGGTCCGGTTGAGACCCAGTACTTC	CASSEYGLRQGPVETQYF	18	TRBV25-1	TRBJ2-5	.	TRBD1
TGTGCCAGCAGCCTCAGGGGGATGAACACTGAAGCTTTCTTT	CASSLRGMNTEAFF	14	TRBV7-2	TRBJ1-1	.	TRBD1
TGTGCCAGCAGTATTTCGGGACAGGGGGCTACAGATACGCAGTATTTT	CASSISGQGATDTQYF	16	TRBV28	TRBJ2-3	.	TRBD1
TGCGCCAGCAGCCAAGATGTAGGGGTCTTGAGATACGAGCAGTACTTC	CASSQDVGVLRYEQYF	16	TRBV4-3	TRBJ2-7	.	.
TGTGCCAGCATTCGGACTAGCGGGAGGGACGAGCAGTACTTC	CASIRTSGRDEQYF	14	TRBV6-1	TRBJ2-7	.	TRBD2
TGTGCCAGCAGCGTTACTAGCTCCCTAGGGGCAGATACGCAGTATTTT	CASSVTSSLGADTQYF	16	TRBV9	TRBJ2-3	.	.
TGTGCCAGCAGCTCCGGGCGCTACGAGCAGTACTTC	CASSSGRYEQYF	12	TRBV7-9	TRBJ2-7	.	.
TGCAGCGTTGGACAGCTAACTTCGAACACCGGGGAGCTGTTTTTT	CSVGQLTSNTGELFF	15	TRBV29-1	TRBJ2-2	once	.